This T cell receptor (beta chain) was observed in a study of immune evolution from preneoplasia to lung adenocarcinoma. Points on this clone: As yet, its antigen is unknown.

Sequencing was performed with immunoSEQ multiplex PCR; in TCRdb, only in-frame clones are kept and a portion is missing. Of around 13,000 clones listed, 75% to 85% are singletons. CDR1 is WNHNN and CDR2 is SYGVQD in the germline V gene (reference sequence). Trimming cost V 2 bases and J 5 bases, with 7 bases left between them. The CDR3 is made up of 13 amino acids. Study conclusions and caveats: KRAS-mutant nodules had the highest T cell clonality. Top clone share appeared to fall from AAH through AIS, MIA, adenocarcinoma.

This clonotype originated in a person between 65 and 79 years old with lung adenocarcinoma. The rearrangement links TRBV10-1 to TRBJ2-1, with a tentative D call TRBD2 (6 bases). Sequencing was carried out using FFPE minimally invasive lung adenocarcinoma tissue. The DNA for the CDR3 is TGCGCCAGCAGTGAGGGGACTCACAATGAGCAGTTCTTC. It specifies CASSEGTHNEQFF.